This T cell receptor (beta chain) appears in the sequencing data of a study of monozygotic twins with inflammatory bowel disease. Findings and limits, study-wide: There were differing immunosuppressive treatments, which may have added variability to patient repertoires.

Used for each TCR library was approximately 3.5 ug of total RNA. TCRdb re-called the 5' RACE reads; every CDR3 protein appears as one record, without DNA. The sample table sets out a few hundred thousand distinct CDR3 sequences. The CDR3 has 16 amino acids. Without any T cell sorting, total RNA was isolated from whole blood. Points on this clonotype: Its antigen is unidentified.

Material for sequencing was blood. The chain is built from TRBV12-3 or TRBV12-4 and TRBJ1-2. The TCR was taken from a human donor with ulcerative colitis or Crohn's disease, or a healthy co-twin of an affected twin (not recorded which). The CDR3 sequence is CASSLDPSYFNYGYTF.